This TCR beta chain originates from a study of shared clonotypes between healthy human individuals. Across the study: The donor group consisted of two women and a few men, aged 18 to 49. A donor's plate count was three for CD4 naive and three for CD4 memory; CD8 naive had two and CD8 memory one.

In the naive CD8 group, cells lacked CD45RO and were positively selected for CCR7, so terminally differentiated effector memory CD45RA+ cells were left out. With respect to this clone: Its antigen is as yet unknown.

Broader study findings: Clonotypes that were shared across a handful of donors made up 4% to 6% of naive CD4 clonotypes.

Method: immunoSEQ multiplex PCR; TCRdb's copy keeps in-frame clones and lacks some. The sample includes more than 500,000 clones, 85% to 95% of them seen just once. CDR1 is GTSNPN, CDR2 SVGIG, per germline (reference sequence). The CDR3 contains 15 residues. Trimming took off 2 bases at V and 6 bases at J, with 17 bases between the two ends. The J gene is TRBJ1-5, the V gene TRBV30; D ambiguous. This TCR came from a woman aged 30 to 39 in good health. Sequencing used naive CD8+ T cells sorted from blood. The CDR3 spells CAWSHKVGIGQPQHF. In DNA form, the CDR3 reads TGTGCCTGGAGTCACAAAGTGGGAATCGGTCAGCCCCAGCATTTT.